Listed below are T cell receptor beta chains from one sample, sequenced in a study of cytomegalovirus exposure and HLA in healthy donors. Sequencing was performed with immunoSEQ multiplex PCR; in TCRdb, only in-frame clones are kept and a portion is missing. Its clone listing holds approximately 150,000 clones. What was sequenced was PBMCs. These receptors all stem from a woman under 30 in good health and CMV-seronegative. The conserved cysteine and the conserved F or W are not part of the CDR3 here.

ASSDSGLIYNEQF	TRBV6-1
ASSQSGRETDTQY	TRBV4-2
SARDRGLHEQY	TRBV29-1
ASSESTVNYGYT	TRBV6-1
ASSPGQGSYEQY	TRBV5-4
ASKKGVRGNTEAF	TRBV5-1
ASSFGGVPEQY	TRBV5-4
ASSPGLENEQF	TRBV6-6
ASSQEGLALTGELF	TRBV4-2
ASSGGTSGPIYNEQF	TRBV2
ASLTLAGGYEQY	TRBV2
SVDDGQTDGYT	TRBV29-1
ASRNLTGANTEAF	TRBV2
ASRLGQGSDNEQF	TRBV6-6
ASSFGQGAREKLF	TRBV11-2
ASSPRSIIEAF	TRBV6-5
ASSPPVYSEKAYNEQF	TRBV18
ASSPPVSPGSYGYT	TRBV18
ASSPAGLATGEQY	TRBV11-3
ASSPRGQGAAVSYEQY	TRBV7-2
AMTSGSNNEQF	TRBV10-3
ASSLKGYGYT	TRBV27
ASSLVPDDSKNTEAF	TRBV7-7
ASSLPQRTGELF	TRBV5-4
ASSEVAGDDNEQF	TRBV6-4
ATSPSQSSHSGANVLT	TRBV15
AWSPQGNYGYT	TRBV30
ASQEGPEKLF	TRBV2
ASSSVQNIQY	TRBV7-9
SATLDYNEQF	TRBV29-1
ASSGRAAGRYNEQF	TRBV9
ASSHRAGINEQF	TRBV4-3
ASSDVFPTDTQY	TRBV25-1
ASSLGPQLPGLAYEQY	TRBV7-2
ASSSPITFGDEQY	TRBV7-9
ASSRGPGNEQF	TRBV5-1
ASSSPGVRGYT	TRBV5-4
ASSPLGGERYGYT	TRBV27
ASSRIRGSDYGYT	TRBV2
ASSTPGQGAYNEQF	TRBV19
ASSPYVQRRNYNYEQY	TRBV27